Sequencing of this T cell receptor beta chain was carried out in a study of beta chain features in type 1 diabetes. Study at large: Across the samples, about 110,000,000 sorted cells were examined in total.

This clone has just a few counts. This CDR3 spans 15 amino acids. Per germline, CDR1 SGHTA and CDR2 FQGNSA. J gave up 2 bases and V 6 bases, and 8 bases lay outside the gene matches. The isolated RNA, all of it, was reverse transcribed, so expressed TCRB transcripts were what got sequenced. This table comes from immunoSEQ multiplex PCR, and its TCRdb copy is limited to in-frame clones, with some not included. The sample contains around 170,000 clones, 7% to 10% of which appear only once. The chain has TRBV7-2 and TRBJ2-5, with 8 bases fitting TRBD2. Source material: central memory CD4+ T cells from blood. This receptor was obtained from a woman aged 18 to 35 in good health. CDR3 residues: CASRLAGGKQETQYF. The CDR3, as DNA: TGTGCCAGCAGGTTGGCGGGGGGCAAACAAGAGACCCAGTACTTC.